This T cell receptor beta chain was observed in a study of beta chain features in type 1 diabetes. Regarding the study as a whole: Significant though moderate, a shortening of TCRB CDR3s appeared in all four CD4+ subsets of Type 1 diabetes patients.

Sorted CD4+ subsets: naive, central memory, regulatory, stem cell-like memory (CD45RO/CCR7/CD25/CD127/CD95/CD27 panel). Since all of the isolated RNA was reverse transcribed, expressed TCRB transcripts were what got sequenced. Libraries were prepared by immunoSEQ multiplex PCR; TCRdb keeps only in-frame clonotypes and omits some of them. The data contain about 270,000 clones, roughly an eighth of them singletons. The CDR3 consists of 14 residues. V was cut by 3 bases and J by 1 base, with 9 bases left in between. Germline V lookup: CDR1 SGDLS, CDR2 YYNGEE. As concerns this clone: Its antigen is unknown.

Material: naive CD4+ T cells from blood. This rearrangement joins TRBV9 to TRBJ2-3; D is ambiguous. This TCR came from a man aged 25-45 years with type 1 diabetes. CDR3 nucleotide sequence: TGTGCCAGCAGCGGAGTTTTCGGCACAGATACGCAGTATTTT. The encoded protein is CASSGVFGTDTQYF. Combining the CDR3 with reference TRBV9 and TRBJ2-3 gives the whole variable domain DSGVTQTPKHLITATGQRVTLRCSPRSGDLSVYWYQQSLDQGLQFLIQYYNGEERAKGNILERFSAQQFPDLHSELNLSSLELGDSALYFCASSGVFGTDTQYFGPGTRLTVL.